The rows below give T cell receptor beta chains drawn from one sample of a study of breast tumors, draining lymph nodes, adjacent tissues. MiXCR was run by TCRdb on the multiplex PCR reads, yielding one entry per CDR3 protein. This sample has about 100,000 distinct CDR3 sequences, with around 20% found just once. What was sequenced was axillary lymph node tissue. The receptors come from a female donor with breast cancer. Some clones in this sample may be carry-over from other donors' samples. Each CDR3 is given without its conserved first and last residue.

CDR3: AWSLQGYYNEQF
J: TRBJ2-1
V: TRBV30

CDR3: ASEERGGSGANVLT
J: TRBJ2-6
V: TRBV12-3/TRBV12-4

CDR3: SVPFRVAIFLCANYGYT
J: TRBJ1-2
V: TRBV20-1

CDR3: ASSRGQNTDTQY
J: TRBJ2-3
V: TRBV11-2

CDR3: ASSFQGAGGYT
J: TRBJ1-2
V: TRBV5-1

CDR3: ASSQLITLAETQY
J: TRBJ2-5
V: TRBV4-1

CDR3: ASTNGRGAGGYT
J: TRBJ1-2
V: TRBV3-1

CDR3: SARTGYEQY
J: TRBJ2-7
V: TRBV20-1

CDR3: SAGGQGVQPQH
J: TRBJ1-5
V: TRBV20-1

CDR3: GARVGLAYERY
J: TRBJ2-7
V: TRBV20-1

CDR3: SVEHSTETQY
J: TRBJ2-5
V: TRBV29-1

CDR3: ASSEDGPPFWAGNTIY
J: TRBJ1-3
V: TRBV2

CDR3: ASSLGAQTGNYGYT
J: TRBJ1-2
V: TRBV5-5

CDR3: ASSLATGTSETQY
J: TRBJ2-5
V: TRBV11-3

CDR3: SAEPPGQIYGYT
J: TRBJ1-2
V: TRBV20-1

CDR3: ASSLKGSKTDTQY
J: TRBJ2-3
V: TRBV5-4

CDR3: ASSRRTSGGTYEQY
J: TRBJ2-7
V: TRBV11-2

CDR3: ASSQDLTSGSYEQY
J: TRBJ2-7
V: TRBV14

CDR3: ATRATGDDQPQY
J: NA
V: TRBV24-1

CDR3: SAAGGGGTDTQY
J: TRBJ2-3
V: TRBV29-1

CDR3: ASSPYHATNEKLF
J: TRBJ1-4
V: TRBV19

CDR3: ASSSRQGLGHNEQF
J: TRBJ2-1
V: TRBV11-2

CDR3: SARDLGGGNNEQF
J: TRBJ2-1
V: TRBV20-1

CDR3: ASSVVASYNEQF
J: TRBJ2-1
V: TRBV9

CDR3: ASSGGSGVAETQY
J: TRBJ2-5
V: TRBV5-1

CDR3: ASSETTRGAHNEQF
J: TRBJ2-1
V: TRBV10-2

CDR3: SARDPMDTEAF
J: TRBJ1-1
V: TRBV20-1

CDR3: AISEGRTGTSGYNEQF
J: TRBJ2-1
V: TRBV10-3

CDR3: ASSPDGSTGTQY
J: TRBJ2-3
V: TRBV18

CDR3: ASSRDRGLYNEQF
J: TRBJ2-1
V: TRBV2

CDR3: ASSLAGTSGRAGNADTQY
J: TRBJ2-3
V: TRBV3-1

CDR3: ANKSTGEGTGELF
J: TRBJ2-2
V: TRBV28

CDR3: ASSVGPGAAGYT
J: TRBJ1-2
V: TRBV9

CDR3: ASSLSLAVLDGYT
J: TRBJ1-2
V: TRBV28

CDR3: ASSPGQGYTDTQY
J: TRBJ2-3
V: TRBV3-1

CDR3: ASSYSMPGGSAGNTIY
J: TRBJ1-3
V: TRBV6-5

CDR3: ASNLAGRETQY
J: TRBJ2-5
V: TRBV28

CDR3: ASTDLAGGEF
J: TRBJ2-1
V: TRBV4-2

CDR3: ASSYRDATDTQY
J: TRBJ2-3
V: TRBV11-2

CDR3: ASSLRLLYEQY
J: TRBJ2-7
V: TRBV6-2/TRBV6-3

CDR3: ASSDSNSRTDTQY
J: TRBJ2-3
V: TRBV6-4

CDR3: ASSPTGEPTNEKLF
J: TRBJ1-4
V: TRBV5-1

CDR3: ASSPGRGNTEAF
J: TRBJ1-1
V: TRBV3-1

CDR3: ASSRTTGGQPQH
J: TRBJ1-5
V: TRBV12-3/TRBV12-4

CDR3: ANPSPSGGLAKNIQY
J: TRBJ2-4
V: TRBV19

CDR3: ASSLQADSSSYEQY
J: TRBJ2-7
V: TRBV11-1

CDR3: ASTRDRINSPLH
J: TRBJ1-6
V: TRBV27

CDR3: ASSLSEFRQGSYGYT
J: TRBJ1-2
V: TRBV7-9

CDR3: ASRNTGREKLF
J: TRBJ1-4
V: TRBV3-1

CDR3: ASSFLGAGGYT
J: TRBJ1-2
V: TRBV12-3/TRBV12-4

CDR3: ASSLAQQPQH
J: TRBJ1-5
V: TRBV7-9